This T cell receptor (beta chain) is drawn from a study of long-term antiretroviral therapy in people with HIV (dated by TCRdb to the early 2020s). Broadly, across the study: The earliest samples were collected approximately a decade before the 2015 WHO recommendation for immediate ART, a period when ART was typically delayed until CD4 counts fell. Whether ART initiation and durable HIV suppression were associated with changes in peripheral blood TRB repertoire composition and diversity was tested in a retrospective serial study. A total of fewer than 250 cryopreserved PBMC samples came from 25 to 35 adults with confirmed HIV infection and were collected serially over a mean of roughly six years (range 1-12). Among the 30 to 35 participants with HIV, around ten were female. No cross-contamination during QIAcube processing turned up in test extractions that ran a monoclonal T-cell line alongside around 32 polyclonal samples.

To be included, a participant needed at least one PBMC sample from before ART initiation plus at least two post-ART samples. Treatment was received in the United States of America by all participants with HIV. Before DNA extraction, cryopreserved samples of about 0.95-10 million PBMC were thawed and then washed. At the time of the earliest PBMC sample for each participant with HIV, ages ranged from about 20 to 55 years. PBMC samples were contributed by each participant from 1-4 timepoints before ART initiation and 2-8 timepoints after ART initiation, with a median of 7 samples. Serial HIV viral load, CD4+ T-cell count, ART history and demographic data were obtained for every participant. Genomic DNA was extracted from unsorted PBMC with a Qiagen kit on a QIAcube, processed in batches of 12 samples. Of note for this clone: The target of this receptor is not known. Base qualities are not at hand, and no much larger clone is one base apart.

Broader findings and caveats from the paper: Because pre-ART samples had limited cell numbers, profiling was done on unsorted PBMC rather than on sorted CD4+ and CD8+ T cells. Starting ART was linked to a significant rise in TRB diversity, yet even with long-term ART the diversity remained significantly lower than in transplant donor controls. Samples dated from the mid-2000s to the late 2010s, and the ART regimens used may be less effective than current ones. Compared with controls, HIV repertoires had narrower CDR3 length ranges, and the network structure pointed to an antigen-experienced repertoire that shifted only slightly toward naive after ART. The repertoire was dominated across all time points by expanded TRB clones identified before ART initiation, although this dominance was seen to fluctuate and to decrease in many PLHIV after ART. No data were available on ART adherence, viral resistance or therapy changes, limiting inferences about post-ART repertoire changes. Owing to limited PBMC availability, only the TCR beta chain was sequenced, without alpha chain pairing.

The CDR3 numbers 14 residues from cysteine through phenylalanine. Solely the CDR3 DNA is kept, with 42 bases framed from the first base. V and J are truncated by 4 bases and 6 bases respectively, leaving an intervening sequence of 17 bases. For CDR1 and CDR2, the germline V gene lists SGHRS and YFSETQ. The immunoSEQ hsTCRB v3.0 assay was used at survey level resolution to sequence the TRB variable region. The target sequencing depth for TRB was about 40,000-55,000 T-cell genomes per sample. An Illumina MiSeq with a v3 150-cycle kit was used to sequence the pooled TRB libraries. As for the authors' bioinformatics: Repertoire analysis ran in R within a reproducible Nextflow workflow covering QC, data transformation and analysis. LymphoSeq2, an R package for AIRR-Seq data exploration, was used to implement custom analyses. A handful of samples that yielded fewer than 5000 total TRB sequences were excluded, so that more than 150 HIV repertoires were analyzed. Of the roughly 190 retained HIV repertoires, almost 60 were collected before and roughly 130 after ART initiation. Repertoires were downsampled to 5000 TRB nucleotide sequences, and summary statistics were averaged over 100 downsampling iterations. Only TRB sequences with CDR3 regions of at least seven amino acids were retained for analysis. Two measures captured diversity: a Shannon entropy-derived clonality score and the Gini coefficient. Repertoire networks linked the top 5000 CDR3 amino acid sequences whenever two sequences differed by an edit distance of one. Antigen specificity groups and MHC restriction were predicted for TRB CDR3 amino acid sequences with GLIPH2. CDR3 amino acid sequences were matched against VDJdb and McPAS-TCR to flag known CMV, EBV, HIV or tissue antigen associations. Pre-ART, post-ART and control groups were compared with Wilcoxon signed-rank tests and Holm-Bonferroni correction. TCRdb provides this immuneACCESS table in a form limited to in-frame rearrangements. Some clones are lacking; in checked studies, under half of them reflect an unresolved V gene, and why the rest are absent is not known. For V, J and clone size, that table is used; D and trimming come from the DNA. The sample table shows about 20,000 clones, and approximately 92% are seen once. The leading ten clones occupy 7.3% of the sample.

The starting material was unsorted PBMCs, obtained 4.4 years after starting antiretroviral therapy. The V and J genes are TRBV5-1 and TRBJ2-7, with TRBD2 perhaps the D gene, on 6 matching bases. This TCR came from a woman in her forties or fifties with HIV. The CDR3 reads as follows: CASSLDPGLPEQYF. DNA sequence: TGCGCCAGCAGCCTGGATCCGGGACTTCCCGAGCAGTACTTC.